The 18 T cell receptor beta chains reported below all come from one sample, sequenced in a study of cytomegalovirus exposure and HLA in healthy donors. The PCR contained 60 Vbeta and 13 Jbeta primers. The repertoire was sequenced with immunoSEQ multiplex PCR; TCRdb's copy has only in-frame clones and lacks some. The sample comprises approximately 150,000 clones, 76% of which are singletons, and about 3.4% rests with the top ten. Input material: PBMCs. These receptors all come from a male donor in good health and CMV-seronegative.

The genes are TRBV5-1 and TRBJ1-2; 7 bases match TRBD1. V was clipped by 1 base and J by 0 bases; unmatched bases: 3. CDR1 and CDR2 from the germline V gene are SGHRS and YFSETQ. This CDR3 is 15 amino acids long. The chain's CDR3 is CASSLTGEPNYGYTF. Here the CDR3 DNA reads TGCGCCAGCAGCTTGACAGGGGAACCTAACTATGGCTACACCTTC.

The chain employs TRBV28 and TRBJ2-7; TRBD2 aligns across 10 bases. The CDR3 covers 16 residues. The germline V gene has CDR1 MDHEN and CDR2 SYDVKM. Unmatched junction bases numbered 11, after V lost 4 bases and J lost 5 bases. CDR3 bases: TGTGCCAGCAGTTCCCCCGGTGGGCTAGCGGGAGACGAGCAGTACTTC. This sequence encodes CASSSPGGLAGDEQYF.

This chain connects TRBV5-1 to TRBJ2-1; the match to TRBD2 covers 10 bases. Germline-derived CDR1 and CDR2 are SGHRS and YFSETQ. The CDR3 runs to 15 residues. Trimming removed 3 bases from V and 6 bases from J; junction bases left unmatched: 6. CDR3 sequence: CASSSRTSGSNEQFF. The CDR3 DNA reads TGCGCCAGCAGCTCCCGGACTAGCGGTTCCAATGAGCAGTTCTTC.

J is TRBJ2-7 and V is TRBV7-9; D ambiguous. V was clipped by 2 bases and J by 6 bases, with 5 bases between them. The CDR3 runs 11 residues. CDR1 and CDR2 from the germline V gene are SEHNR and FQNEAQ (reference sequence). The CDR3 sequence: CASSLTGEQYF. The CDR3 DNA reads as TGTGCCAGCAGCTTAACGGGCGAGCAGTACTTC.

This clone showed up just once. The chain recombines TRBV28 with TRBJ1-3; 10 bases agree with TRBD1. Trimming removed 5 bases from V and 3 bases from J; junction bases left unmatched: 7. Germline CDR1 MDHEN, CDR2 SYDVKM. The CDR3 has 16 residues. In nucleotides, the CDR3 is TGTGCCAGCAGTCCATGGACAGGGGGTGGTGGAAACACCATATATTTT. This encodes CASSPWTGGGGNTIYF.

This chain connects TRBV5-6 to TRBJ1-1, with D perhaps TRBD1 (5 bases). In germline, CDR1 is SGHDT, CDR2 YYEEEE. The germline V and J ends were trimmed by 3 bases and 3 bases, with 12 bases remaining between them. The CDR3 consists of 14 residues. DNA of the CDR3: TGTGCCAGCAGCTGGGGCCGAGGCGACACTGAAGCTTTCTTT. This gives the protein CASSWGRGDTEAFF.

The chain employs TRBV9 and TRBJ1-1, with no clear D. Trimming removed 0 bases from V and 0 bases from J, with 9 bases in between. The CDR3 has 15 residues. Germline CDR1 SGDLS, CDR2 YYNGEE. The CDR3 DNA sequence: TGTGCCAGCAGCGTAGACGGGTGGGTGAACACTGAAGCTTTCTTT. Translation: CASSVDGWVNTEAFF.

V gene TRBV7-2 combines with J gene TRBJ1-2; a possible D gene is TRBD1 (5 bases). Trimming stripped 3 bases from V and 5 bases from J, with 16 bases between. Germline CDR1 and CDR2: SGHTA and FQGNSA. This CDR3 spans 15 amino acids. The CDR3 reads CASSLRGGLWYGYTF. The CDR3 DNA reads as TGTGCCAGCAGCTTGCGGGGGGGTTTATGGTATGGCTACACCTTC.

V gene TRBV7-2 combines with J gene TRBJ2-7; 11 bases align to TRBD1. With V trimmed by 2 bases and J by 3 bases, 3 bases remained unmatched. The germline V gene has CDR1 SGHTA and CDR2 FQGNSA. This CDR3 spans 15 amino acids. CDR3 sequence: CASSLRTGGNYEQYF. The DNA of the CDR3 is TGTGCCAGCAGCTTACGGACAGGGGGCAACTACGAGCAGTACTTC.

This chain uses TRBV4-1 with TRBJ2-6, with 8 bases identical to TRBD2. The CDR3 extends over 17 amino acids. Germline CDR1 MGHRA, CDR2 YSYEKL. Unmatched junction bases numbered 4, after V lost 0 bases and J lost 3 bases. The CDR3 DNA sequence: TGCGCCAGCAGCCAAGATAGCGGGGCGCGTGGGGCCAACGTCCTGACTTTC. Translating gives CASSQDSGARGANVLTF.

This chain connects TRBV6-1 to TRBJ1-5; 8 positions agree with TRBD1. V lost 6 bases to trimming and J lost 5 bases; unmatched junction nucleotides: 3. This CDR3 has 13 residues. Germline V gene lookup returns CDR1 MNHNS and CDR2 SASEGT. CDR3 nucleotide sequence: TGTGCCAGCAGCGGGACAGGTCATCAGCCCCAGCATTTT. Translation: CASSGTGHQPQHF.

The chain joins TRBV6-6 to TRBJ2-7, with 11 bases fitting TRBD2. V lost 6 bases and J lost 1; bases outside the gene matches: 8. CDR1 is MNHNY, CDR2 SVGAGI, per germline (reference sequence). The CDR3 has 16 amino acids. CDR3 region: CASSHFGTSGSYEQYF. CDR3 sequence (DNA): TGTGCCAGCAGCCACTTCGGGACTAGCGGTTCCTACGAGCAGTACTTC.

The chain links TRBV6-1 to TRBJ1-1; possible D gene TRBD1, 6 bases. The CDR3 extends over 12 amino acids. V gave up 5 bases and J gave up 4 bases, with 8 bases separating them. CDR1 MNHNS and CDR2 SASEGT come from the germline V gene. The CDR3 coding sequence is TGTGCCAGCAGTCGACAGGTCACTGAAGCTTTCTTT. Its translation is CASSRQVTEAFF.

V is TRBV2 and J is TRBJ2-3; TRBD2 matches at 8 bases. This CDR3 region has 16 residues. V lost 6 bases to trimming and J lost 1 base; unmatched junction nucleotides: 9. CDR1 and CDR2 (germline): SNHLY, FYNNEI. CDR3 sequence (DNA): TGTGCCAGCAGAAATCTAGCGGGTCCCCGCACAGATACGCAGTATTTT. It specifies CASRNLAGPRTDTQYF.

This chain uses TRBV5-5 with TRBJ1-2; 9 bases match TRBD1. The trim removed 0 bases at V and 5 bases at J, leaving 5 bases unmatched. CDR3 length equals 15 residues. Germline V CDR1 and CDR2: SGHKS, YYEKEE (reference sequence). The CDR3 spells CASSLVGTGNYGYTF. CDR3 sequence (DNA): TGTGCCAGCAGCTTGGTAGGGACAGGGAATTATGGCTACACCTTC.

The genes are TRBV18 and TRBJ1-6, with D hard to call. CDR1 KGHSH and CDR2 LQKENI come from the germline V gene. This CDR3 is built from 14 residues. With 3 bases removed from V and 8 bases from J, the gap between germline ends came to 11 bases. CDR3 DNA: TGTGCCAGCTCACCGACCCGGAGGGATTCACCCCTCCACTTT. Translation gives CASSPTRRDSPLHF.

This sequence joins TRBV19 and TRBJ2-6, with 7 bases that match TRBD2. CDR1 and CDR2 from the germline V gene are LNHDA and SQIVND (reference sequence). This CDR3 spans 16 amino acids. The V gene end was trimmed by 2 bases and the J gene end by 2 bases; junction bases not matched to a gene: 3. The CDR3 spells CASSIFGGTGANVLTF. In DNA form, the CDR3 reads TGTGCCAGTAGTATATTCGGGGGGACTGGGGCCAACGTCCTGACTTTC.

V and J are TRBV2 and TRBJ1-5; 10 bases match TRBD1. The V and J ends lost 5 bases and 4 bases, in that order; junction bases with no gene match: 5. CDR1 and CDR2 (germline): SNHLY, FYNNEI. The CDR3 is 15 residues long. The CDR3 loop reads CASSWDRGENQPQHF. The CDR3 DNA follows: TGTGCCAGCAGTTGGGACAGGGGTGAGAATCAGCCCCAGCATTTT.